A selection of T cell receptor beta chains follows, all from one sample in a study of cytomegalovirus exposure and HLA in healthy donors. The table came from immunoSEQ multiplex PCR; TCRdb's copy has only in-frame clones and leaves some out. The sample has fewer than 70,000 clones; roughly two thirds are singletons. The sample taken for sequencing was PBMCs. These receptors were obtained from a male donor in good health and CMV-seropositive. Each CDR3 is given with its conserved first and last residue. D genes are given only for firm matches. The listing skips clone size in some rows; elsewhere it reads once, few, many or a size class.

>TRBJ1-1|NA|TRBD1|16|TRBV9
CASSTRTGSMNTEAFF
TGTGCCAGCAGCACCCGGACAGGGAGCATGAACACTGAAGCTTTCTTT
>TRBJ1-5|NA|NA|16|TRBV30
CAWSVGGAFSNQPQHF
TGTGCCTGGAGTGTTGGGGGGGCCTTTAGCAATCAGCCCCAGCATTTT
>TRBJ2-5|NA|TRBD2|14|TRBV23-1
CASSSGRPWETQYF
TGCGCCAGCTCAAGCGGGAGGCCGTGGGAGACCCAGTACTTC
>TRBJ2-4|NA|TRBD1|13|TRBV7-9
CASSVQPGGIQYF
TGTGCCAGCAGCGTTCAACCAGGGGGCATTCAGTACTTC
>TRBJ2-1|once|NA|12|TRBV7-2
CASSFPPGEQFF
TGTGCCAGCAGCTTCCCTCCGGGGGAGCAGTTCTTC
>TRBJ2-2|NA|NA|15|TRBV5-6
CASSFQTRPQGELFF
TGTGCCAGCAGCTTTCAGACTAGACCTCAGGGGGAGCTGTTTTTT
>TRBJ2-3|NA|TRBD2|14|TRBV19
CASSIGRETDTQYF
TGTGCCAGTAGTATAGGGCGGGAGACAGATACGCAGTATTTT
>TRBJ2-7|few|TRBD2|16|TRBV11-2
CASSLDRGTSGYEQYF
TGTGCCAGCAGCTTAGATAGAGGGACTAGCGGTTACGAGCAGTACTTC
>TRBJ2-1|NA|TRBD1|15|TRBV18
CASSPTGTGRNEQFF
TGTGCCAGCTCACCAACCGGGACAGGGAGAAATGAGCAGTTCTTC
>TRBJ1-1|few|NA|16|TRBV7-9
CSSSLSPPTVQTEAFF
TGTTCCAGCAGCTTATCCCCCCCGACAGTGCAAACTGAAGCTTTCTTT
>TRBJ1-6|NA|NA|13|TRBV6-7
CASIYRDNSPLHF
TGTGCCAGCATATACAGGGATAATTCACCCCTCCACTTT
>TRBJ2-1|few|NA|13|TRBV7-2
CASSLPTGFEQFF
TGTGCCAGCAGCTTGCCCACAGGGTTTGAGCAGTTCTTC
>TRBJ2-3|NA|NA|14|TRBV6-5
CASSSTGLTDTQYF
TGTGCCAGCAGTTCCACGGGGTTAACAGATACGCAGTATTTT
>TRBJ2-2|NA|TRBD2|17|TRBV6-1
CASSEASGGPNTGELFF
TGTGCCAGCAGTGAAGCTAGCGGGGGGCCAAACACCGGGGAGCTGTTTTTT
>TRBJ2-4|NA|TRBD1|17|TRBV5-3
CARSRQGAFVDKNIQYF
TGTGCCAGAAGCAGACAGGGGGCCTTCGTAGACAAAAACATTCAGTACTTC
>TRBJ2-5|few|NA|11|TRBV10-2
CASANQDTQYF
TGCGCCAGCGCCAATCAGGATACCCAGTACTTC
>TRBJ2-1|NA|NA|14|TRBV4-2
CASRRDLKYNEQFF
TGTGCCAGCCGGCGGGACTTGAAATACAATGAGCAGTTCTTC
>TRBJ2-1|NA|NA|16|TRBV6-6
CASSYSYQGQGKEQFF
TGTGCCAGCAGTTACTCCTATCAGGGCCAGGGAAAGGAGCAGTTCTTC
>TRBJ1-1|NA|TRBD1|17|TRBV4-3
CASSQAGTGAVNTEAFF
TGCGCCAGCAGCCAAGCCGGGACAGGGGCCGTTAACACTGAAGCTTTCTTT
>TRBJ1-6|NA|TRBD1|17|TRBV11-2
CASSRGDRGLGNSPLHF
TGTGCCAGCAGCCGAGGCGACAGGGGGTTAGGTAATTCACCCCTCCACTTT
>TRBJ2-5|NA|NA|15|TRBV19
CASSRAGTGEETQYF
TGTGCCAGTAGTAGGGCCGGGACTGGCGAGGAGACCCAGTACTTC
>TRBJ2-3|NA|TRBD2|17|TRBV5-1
CASSIQGTSGITDTQYF
TGCGCCAGCAGCATACAAGGGACTAGCGGGATCACAGATACGCAGTATTTT
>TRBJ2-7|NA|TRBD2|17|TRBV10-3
CAISAPGLAPSSYEQYF
TGTGCCATCAGTGCTCCGGGACTAGCGCCTAGCTCCTACGAGCAGTACTTC
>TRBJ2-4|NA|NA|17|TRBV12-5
CASGLRGTDLAKNIQYF
TGTGCTAGTGGTTTGCGGGGGACAGACCTAGCCAAAAACATTCAGTACTTC
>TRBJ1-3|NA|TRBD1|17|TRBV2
CASSEAGTDVSGNTIYF
TGTGCCAGCAGTGAAGCGGGGACAGACGTCTCTGGAAACACCATATATTTT
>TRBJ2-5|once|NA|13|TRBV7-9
CASSRRSVETQYF
TGTGCCAGCAGTCGCCGTAGCGTCGAGACCCAGTACTTC
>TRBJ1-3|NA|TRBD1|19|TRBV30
CAWSVQQGARRRVGNTIYF
TGTGCCTGGAGTGTACAACAGGGGGCGCGGAGGAGGGTCGGAAACACCATATATTTT
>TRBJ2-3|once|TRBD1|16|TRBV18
CASSRNVGTGTDTQYF
TGTGCCAGCTCACGCAACGTGGGGACAGGTACAGATACGCAGTATTTT
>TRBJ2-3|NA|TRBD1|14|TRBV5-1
CASTTGTADGTQYF
TGCGCCAGCACTACCGGGACAGCGGATGGTACGCAGTATTTT
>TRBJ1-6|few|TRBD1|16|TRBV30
CAWNGQGALGSSPLHF
TGTGCCTGGAACGGACAGGGGGCTCTAGGGTCTTCACCCCTCCACTTT
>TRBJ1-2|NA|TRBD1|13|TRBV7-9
CASSSWTGDGYTF
TGTGCCAGCAGCTCTTGGACAGGGGATGGCTACACCTTC
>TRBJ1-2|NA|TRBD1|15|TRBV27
CASSTRTGVGYGYTF
TGTGCCAGCAGTACCCGTACAGGGGTGGGCTATGGCTACACCTTC
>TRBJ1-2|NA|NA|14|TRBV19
CASRPTDRNYGYTF
TGTGCCAGTAGGCCGACAGACCGTAACTATGGCTACACCTTC
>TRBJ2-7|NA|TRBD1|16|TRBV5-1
CASSWTSDRGLHEQYF
TGCGCCAGCAGCTGGACCTCGGACAGGGGGCTGCACGAGCAGTACTTC
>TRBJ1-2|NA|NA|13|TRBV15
CATSREYGYGYTF
TGTGCCACCAGCAGAGAATACGGCTATGGCTACACCTTC
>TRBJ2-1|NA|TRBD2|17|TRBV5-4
CASSRGLAGPTYNEQFF
TGTGCCAGCAGCCGGGGACTAGCGGGGCCAACCTACAATGAGCAGTTCTTC
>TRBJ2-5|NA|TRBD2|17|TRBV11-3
CASSLDGTSGGQETQYF
TGTGCCAGCAGCTTAGACGGGACTAGCGGGGGACAAGAGACCCAGTACTTC
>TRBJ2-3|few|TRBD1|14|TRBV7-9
CASSSGQGLDTQYF
TGTGCCAGCAGCTCGGGACAGGGGCTAGATACGCAGTATTTT
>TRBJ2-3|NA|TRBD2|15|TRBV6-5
CASSWASGSSDTQYF
TGTGCCAGCAGTTGGGCTAGCGGGAGTTCAGATACGCAGTATTTT
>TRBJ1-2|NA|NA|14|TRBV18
CASSPDSSNYGYTF
TGTGCCAGCTCACCAGACAGCTCTAACTATGGCTACACCTTC
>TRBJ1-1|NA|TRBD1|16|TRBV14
CASSQERLQGVTEAFF
TGTGCCAGCAGCCAAGAACGACTACAGGGGGTCACTGAAGCTTTCTTT
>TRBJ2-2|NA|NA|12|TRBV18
CASSGAAGELFF
TGTGCCAGCTCGGGGGCCGCCGGGGAGCTGTTTTTT
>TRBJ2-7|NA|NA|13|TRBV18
CASSWTESYEQYF
TGTGCCAGCTCCTGGACTGAAAGCTACGAGCAGTACTTC
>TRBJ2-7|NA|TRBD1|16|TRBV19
CASSIDGDRDTYEQYF
TGTGCCAGTAGTATAGATGGGGACAGGGATACCTACGAGCAGTACTTC
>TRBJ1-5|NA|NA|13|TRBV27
CASSHGQDQPQHF
TGTGCCAGCAGCCATGGGCAGGATCAGCCCCAGCATTTT
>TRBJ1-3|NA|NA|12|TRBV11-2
CASSLSGNTIYF
TGTGCCAGCAGCTTATCGGGAAACACCATATATTTT
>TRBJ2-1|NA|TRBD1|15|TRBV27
CASSAPGQGYNEQFF
TGTGCCAGCAGTGCACCGGGACAGGGATACAATGAGCAGTTCTTC
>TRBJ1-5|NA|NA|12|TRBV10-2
CASGEQGLPQHF
TGCGCCAGCGGAGAACAGGGATTGCCCCAGCATTTT
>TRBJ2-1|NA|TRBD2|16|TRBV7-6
CASSLWEGSSYNEQFF
TGTGCCAGCAGCTTATGGGAGGGGAGCTCCTACAATGAGCAGTTCTTC
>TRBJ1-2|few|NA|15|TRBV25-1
CASSVITGTSYGYTF
TGTGCCAGCAGTGTCATAACCGGGACATCGTATGGCTACACCTTC
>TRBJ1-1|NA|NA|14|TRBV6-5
CASSPGTPYSEAFF
TGTGCCAGCAGCCCCGGGACACCTTACAGTGAAGCTTTCTTT
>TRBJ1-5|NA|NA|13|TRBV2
CASIMTPRGPQHF
TGTGCCAGCATTATGACTCCTAGGGGGCCCCAGCATTTT
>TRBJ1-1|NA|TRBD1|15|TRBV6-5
CASRSARDRGGGAFF
TGTGCCAGCAGATCTGCCCGGGACAGGGGAGGGGGTGCTTTCTTT
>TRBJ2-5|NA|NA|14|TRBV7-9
CASSVWAVQETQYF
TGTGCCAGCAGCGTCTGGGCAGTCCAAGAGACCCAGTACTTC